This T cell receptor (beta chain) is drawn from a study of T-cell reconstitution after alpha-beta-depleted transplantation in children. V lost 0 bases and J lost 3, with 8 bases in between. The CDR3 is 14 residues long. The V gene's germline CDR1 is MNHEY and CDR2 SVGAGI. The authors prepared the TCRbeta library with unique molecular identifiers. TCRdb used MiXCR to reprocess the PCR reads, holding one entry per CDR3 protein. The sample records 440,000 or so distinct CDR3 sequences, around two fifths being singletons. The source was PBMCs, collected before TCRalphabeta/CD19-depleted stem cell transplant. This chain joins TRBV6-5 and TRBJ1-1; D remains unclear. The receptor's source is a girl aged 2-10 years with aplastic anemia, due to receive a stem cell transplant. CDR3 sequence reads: CASSYSYGDTEAFF. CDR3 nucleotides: TGTGCCAGCAGTTACTCGTATGGGGACACTGAAGCTTTCTTT.